This passage covers 19 T cell receptor beta chains from one sample sequenced in a study of cytomegalovirus exposure and HLA in healthy donors (dated by TCRdb to 2017 to 2019). Library method: the immunoSEQ multiplex PCR assay. For the multiplex PCR, a mixture combining 60 forward primers for TCR Vbeta segments and 13 reverse primers for TCR Jbeta segments was used. This immuneACCESS table, as held by TCRdb, lists in-frame sequences with V and J called but not all clones. Of the missing ones, under half trace to an unresolved V gene in checked studies; the others have no known cause. This sample is represented by 170,000 or so clones; roughly 80% of them were singletons. Less than 0.4% of the sample is taken by the ten largest. The sequenced material came from PBMCs. These receptors were taken from a boy aged 2-9 years in good health and CMV-seronegative.

This clone was recorded only once. The rearrangement joins TRBV27 to TRBJ1-4; no firm D call. CDR3 length: 12 amino acids. Trimming left V 6 bases short and J 6 bases short, with 8 bases between. CDR1 MNHEY and CDR2 SMNVEV come from the germline V gene (reference sequence). The CDR3 spells CASRLRDEKLFF. CDR3 nucleotide sequence: TGTGCCAGCAGACTGAGGGATGAAAAACTGTTTTTT.

This chain uses TRBV9 with TRBJ2-3, with 9 positions matching TRBD2. The CDR3 covers 16 residues. Germline lookup yields CDR1 SGDLS and CDR2 YYNGEE. J lost 2 bases, V lost 0 bases, and 4 bases had no gene match. The CDR3 DNA follows: TGTGCCAGCAGCGTAGTCCCTAGCGGGAACACAGATACGCAGTATTTT. This encodes CASSVVPSGNTDTQYF.

The CDR3 loop is CASSTGTYGYTF. The CDR3 nucleotides are TGTGCCAGTTCCACAGGAACCTATGGCTACACCTTC. The V gene is TRBV19, the J gene TRBJ1-2; the D gene is possibly TRBD1 (5 bases). Trimming removed 8 bases from V and 4 bases from J, with 11 bases in between. This CDR3 comprises 12 residues. In germline, CDR1 is LNHDA, CDR2 SQIVND (reference sequence).

The CDR3 protein is CASRYGQGNTEAFF. The CDR3 nucleotides are TGTGCCAGCAGATATGGACAGGGGAACACTGAAGCTTTCTTT. The chain employs TRBV6-5 and TRBJ1-1; the match to TRBD1 covers 8 bases. The germline CDR1 and CDR2 sequences are MNHEY and SVGAGI. With V trimmed by 6 bases and J by 1 base, 4 bases remained unmatched. The CDR3 covers 14 residues.

The rearrangement joins TRBV27 to TRBJ2-7, with D tentatively TRBD2 (5 bases). The CDR3 covers 14 residues. Germline-derived CDR1 and CDR2 are MNHEY and SMNVEV (reference sequence). Trimming removed 5 bases at V and 5 bases at J, with 16 bases between. This chain's CDR3 is CASSPDFGLDEQYF. The DNA of the CDR3 is TGTGCCAGCAGTCCGGACTTCGGCCTAGACGAGCAGTACTTC.

The chain carries TRBV5-4 and TRBJ2-1; 10 positions agree with TRBD2. There are 15 residues in the CDR3. Germline V gene sequence: CDR1 SGHNT, CDR2 YYREEE (reference sequence). After removal of 3 bases from V and 4 bases from J, the junction contained 4 bases not matched to a gene. The CDR3 loop reads CASSSTSGNYNEQFF. In DNA form, the CDR3 reads TGTGCCAGCAGCTCCACTAGCGGGAATTACAATGAGCAGTTCTTC. The variable domain in full, completed from reference TRBV5-4 and TRBJ2-1, reads ETGVTQSPTHLIKTRGQQVTLRCSSQSGHNTVSWYQQALGQGPQFIFQYYREEENGRGNFPPRFSGLQFPNYSSELNVNALELDDSALYLCASSSTSGNYNEQFFGPGTRLTVL.

This chain joins TRBV9 and TRBJ1-2; 11 bases are a match to TRBD1. CDR1 and CDR2 (germline): SGDLS, YYNGEE. This CDR3 comprises 16 residues. With V trimmed by 2 bases and J by 4 bases, 7 bases remained unmatched. The CDR3 loop reads CASSVGTGTGGYGYTF. CDR3 nucleotides: TGTGCCAGCAGCGTGGGTACCGGGACAGGGGGCTATGGCTACACCTTC.

The genes are TRBV5-4 and TRBJ2-1; 16 bases fit TRBD2. The CDR3 is 18 residues long. J lost 4 bases, V lost 5 bases, and 9 bases had no gene match. Germline V gene data show CDR1 as SGHNT and CDR2 as YYREEE (reference sequence). The DNA for the CDR3 is TGTGCCAGCAGTTCCGGGACTAGCGGGAGGGCGGGTTACAATGAGCAGTTCTTC. Translated, it gives CASSSGTSGRAGYNEQFF.

The chain carries TRBV30 and TRBJ2-7; 8 nucleotides agree with TRBD2. The length of the CDR3 is 14 residues. Germline values: CDR1 GTSNPN, CDR2 SVGIG (reference sequence). J lost 1 base, V lost 5 bases, and 7 bases had no gene match. The DNA of the CDR3 is TGTGCCTGGTGCCGGGAGGGCCAGTCCTACGAGCAGTACTTC. It yields the protein CAWCREGQSYEQYF.

The rearrangement uses TRBV4-1 and TRBJ1-4; no clear D. The V end was cut by 0 bases, the J end by 4 bases, with 9 bases between. Germline-derived CDR1 and CDR2 are MGHRA and YSYEKL. CDR3 length equals 15 residues. The CDR3 nucleotides are TGCGCCAGCAGCCAAGAAGGCAGGATTAATGAAAAACTGTTTTTT. Translating gives CASSQEGRINEKLFF.

The rearrangement joins TRBV28 to TRBJ1-2; D unresolved. Germline CDR1 and CDR2: MDHEN and SYDVKM. V was clipped by 2 bases and J by 2 bases, with 6 bases between them. The CDR3 contains 13 residues. CDR3 loop: CASSLALNYGYTF. The CDR3 DNA sequence: TGTGCCAGCAGTTTAGCCCTAAACTATGGCTACACCTTC.

About this clone itself: At one of its ends the junction is not consistent with the germline gene, which may arise from a read error. The rearrangement joins TRBV27 to TRBJ2-7, with D unclear. The CDR3 contains 12 residues. Germline V gives CDR1 MNHEY, CDR2 SMNVEV (reference sequence). The CDR3 reads CASSPDSYGQYF. CDR3 coding DNA: TGTGCCAGCAGTCCAGACTCCTACGGGCAGTACTTC.

The chain links TRBV28 to TRBJ2-2; D ambiguous. Looked up from germline, CDR1 is MDHEN and CDR2 is SYDVKM. The CDR3 length is 12 residues. Trimming took 8 bases from V and 1 from J, leaving 5 bases between them. The CDR3 sequence is CASLKNTGELFF. Here the CDR3 DNA reads TGTGCCAGCTTAAAGAACACCGGGGAGCTGTTTTTT. Using reference TRBV28 and TRBJ2-2 for the parts outside the CDR3, the full variable domain is DVKVTQSSRYLVKRTGEKVFLECVQDMDHENMFWYRQDPGLGLRLIYFSYDVKMKEKGDIPEGYSVSREKKERFSLILESASTNQTSMYLCASLKNTGELFFGEGSRLTVL.

This rearrangement joins TRBV5-1 to TRBJ2-3, with TRBD2 matching over 12 bases. After removal of 3 bases from V and 10 bases from J, the junction contained 6 bases not matched to a gene. Per germline, CDR1 SGHRS and CDR2 YFSETQ. The length of the CDR3 is 14 residues. Here the CDR3 DNA reads TGCGCCAGCAGCTGGGGACTAGCGGGCCAGCCGCAGTATTTT. Translating gives CASSWGLAGQPQYF.

The chain employs TRBV27 and TRBJ2-2, with 11 bases that match TRBD2. With 3 bases clipped from V and 5 bases from J, the junction kept 8 bases outside the gene matches. CDR1 is MNHEY and CDR2 is SMNVEV in the germline V gene (reference sequence). The CDR3 is made up of 17 amino acids. The CDR3 region has the DNA TGTGCCAGCAGTTTCCTACTAGCGGGAGAAGGTACCGGGGAGCTGTTTTTT. Residues: CASSFLLAGEGTGELFF.

In nucleotides, the CDR3 is TGTGCCAGCAGCTTGGAAGGGCTCCTAGGAGGGCAGTACTTC. Translated: CASSLEGLLGGQYF. This rearrangement joins TRBV5-8 to TRBJ2-7; perhaps TRBD2 as D (5 bases). The CDR3 loop spans 14 amino acids. Trimming shortened V by 0 bases and J by 9 bases, and 16 bases separated the two germline ends. Germline V lookup: CDR1 SGHTS, CDR2 YDEGEE. The full variable domain, its missing parts supplied by reference TRBV5-8 and TRBJ2-7, is EAGVTQSPTHLIKTRGQQATLRCSPISGHTSVYWYQQALGLGLQFLLWYDEGEERNRGNFPPRFSGRQFPNYSSELNVNALELEDSALYLCASSLEGLLGGQYFGPGTRLTVT.

The chain has TRBV5-6 and TRBJ2-7; the D gene is possibly TRBD2 (5 bases). Germline V gene lookup returns CDR1 SGHDT and CDR2 YYEEEE. The CDR3 is 14 residues long. Between the trimmed V and J ends, which lost 5 bases and 7 bases, there was a span of 19 bases. The CDR3 DNA sequence: TGTGCCAGCAGGAGCAAAGGGAGTTCGTGGGAGCAGTACTTC. Amino acid sequence: CASRSKGSSWEQYF.

The V call is TRBV6-4, the J call TRBJ2-1; 15 nucleotides line up with TRBD2. CDR1 MRHNA and CDR2 SNTAGT come from the germline V gene. The junction had 6 bases not matched to a gene; V was cut back by 3 bases and J by 6 bases. The CDR3 is 17 amino acids. This CDR3 reads CASSEQGLAGGGNEQFF. The CDR3 region has the DNA TGTGCCAGCAGTGAGCAGGGACTAGCGGGAGGTGGCAATGAGCAGTTCTTC.

The chain is built from TRBV20-1 and TRBJ2-7; D might be TRBD1 (5 bases). CDR3 length equals 11 residues. With 7 bases removed from V and 1 base from J, the gap between germline ends came to 8 bases. CDR1 DFQATT and CDR2 SNEGSKA come from the germline V gene (reference sequence). In DNA, the CDR3 is TGCAGTGGACAGCTATCCTACGAGCAGTACTTC. This gives the protein CSGQLSYEQYF.